The present entry profiles one T cell receptor beta chain with its context. These data belong to a study of control samples from healthy donors and cancer patients. The protocol was immunoSEQ multiplex PCR, while the TCRdb copy is restricted to in-frame clones and leaves out a portion. Seen here are 100,000 or so clones, around 82% observed once, and the top ten hold less than 15%. CDR1 and CDR2 from the germline V gene are MNHEY and SVGAGI. Unmatched junction bases numbered 6, after V lost 2 bases and J lost 12 bases. This CDR3 is 14 amino acids long. The source is a woman aged 45-65 years in good health. The sequencing sample was made of blood. The chain is built from TRBV6-5 and TRBJ1-6, with TRBD1 matching over 8 bases. DNA of the CDR3: TGTGCCAGCAGTTACCAACCGACAGGGGTACCCCTCCACTTT. It translates to CASSYQPTGVPLHF.